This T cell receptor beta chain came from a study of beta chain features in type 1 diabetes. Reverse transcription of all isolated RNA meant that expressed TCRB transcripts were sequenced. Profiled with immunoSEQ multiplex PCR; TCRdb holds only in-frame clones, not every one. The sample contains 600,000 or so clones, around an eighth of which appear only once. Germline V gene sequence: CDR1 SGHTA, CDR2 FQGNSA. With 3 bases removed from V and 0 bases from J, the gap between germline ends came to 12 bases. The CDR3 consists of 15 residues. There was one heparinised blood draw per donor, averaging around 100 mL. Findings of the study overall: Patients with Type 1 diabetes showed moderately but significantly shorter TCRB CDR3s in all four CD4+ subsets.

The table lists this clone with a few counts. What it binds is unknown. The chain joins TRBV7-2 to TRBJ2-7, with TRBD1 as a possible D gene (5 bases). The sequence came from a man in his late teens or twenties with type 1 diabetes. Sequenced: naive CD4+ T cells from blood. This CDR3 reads CASSFRTGYSYEQYF. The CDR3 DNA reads TGTGCCAGCAGCTTCAGAACAGGCTACTCCTACGAGCAGTACTTC.